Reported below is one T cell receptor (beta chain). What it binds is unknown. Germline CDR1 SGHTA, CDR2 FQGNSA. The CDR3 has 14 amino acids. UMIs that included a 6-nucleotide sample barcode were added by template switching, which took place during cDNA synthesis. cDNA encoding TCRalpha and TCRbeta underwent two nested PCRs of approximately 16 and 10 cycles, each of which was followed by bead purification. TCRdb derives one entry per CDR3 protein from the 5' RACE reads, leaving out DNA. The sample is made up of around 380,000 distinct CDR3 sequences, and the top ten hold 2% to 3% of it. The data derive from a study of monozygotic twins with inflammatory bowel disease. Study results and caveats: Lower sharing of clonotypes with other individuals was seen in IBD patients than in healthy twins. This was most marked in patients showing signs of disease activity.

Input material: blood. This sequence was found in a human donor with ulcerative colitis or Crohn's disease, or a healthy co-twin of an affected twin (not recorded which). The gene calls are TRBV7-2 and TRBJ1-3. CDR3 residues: CASSLGLAGNTIYF.